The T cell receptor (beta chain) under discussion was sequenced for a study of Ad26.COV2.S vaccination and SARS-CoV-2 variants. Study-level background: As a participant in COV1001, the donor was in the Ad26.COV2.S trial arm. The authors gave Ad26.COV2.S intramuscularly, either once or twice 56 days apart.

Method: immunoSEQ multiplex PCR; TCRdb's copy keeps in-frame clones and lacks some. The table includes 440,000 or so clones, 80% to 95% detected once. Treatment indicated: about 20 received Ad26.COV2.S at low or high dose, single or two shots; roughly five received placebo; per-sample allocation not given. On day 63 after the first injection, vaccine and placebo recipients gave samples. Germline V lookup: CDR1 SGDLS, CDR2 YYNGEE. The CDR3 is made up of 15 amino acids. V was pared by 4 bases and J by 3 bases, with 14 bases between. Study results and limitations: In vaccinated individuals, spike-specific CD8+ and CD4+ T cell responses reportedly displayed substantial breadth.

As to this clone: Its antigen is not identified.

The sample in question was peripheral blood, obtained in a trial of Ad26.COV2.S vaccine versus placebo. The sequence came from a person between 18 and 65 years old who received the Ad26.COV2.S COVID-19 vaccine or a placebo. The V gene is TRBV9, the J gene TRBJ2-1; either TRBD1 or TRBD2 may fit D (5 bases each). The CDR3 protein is CASSPTGTNYNEQFF. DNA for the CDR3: TGTGCCAGCAGCCCAACCGGGACCAACTACAATGAGCAGTTCTTC.